These 32 T cell receptor beta chains originate from one sample sequenced in a study of Ad26.COV2.S vaccination and SARS-CoV-2 variants. The assay was immunoSEQ multiplex PCR, and TCRdb's table has in-frame clones only and misses some. The repertoire holds 360,000 or so clones, with around nine tenths as singletons. Treatment meaning: 15 to 20 received Ad26.COV2.S at low or high dose, single or two shots; five or six received placebo; per-sample allocation not given. Repertoires come from day 63 after the first vaccine or placebo injection. This sample comprised peripheral blood, obtained in a trial of Ad26.COV2.S vaccine versus placebo. These receptors were taken from a person between 18 and 60 years old who received the Ad26.COV2.S COVID-19 vaccine or a placebo.

The J gene is TRBJ1-2, the V gene TRBV27; D uncertain. The CDR3 is 15 amino acids. Germline values: CDR1 MNHEY, CDR2 SMNVEV (reference sequence). Trimming took 0 bases from V and 4 from J, leaving 12 bases between them. In DNA, the CDR3 is TGTGCCAGCAGTTTATCGGGTGTTACGTCCTATGGCTACACCTTC. Protein: CASSLSGVTSYGYTF.

This clone was found once. The chain links TRBV5-4 to TRBJ1-4; D is possibly TRBD1 (5 bases). CDR3 size: 13 residues. Germline loops: CDR1 SGHNT, CDR2 YYREEE (reference sequence). The V gene lost 4 bases and the J gene lost 7 bases, with 11 bases spanning the gap. CDR3 amino acids: CASSPGRIEKLFF. The DNA of the CDR3 is TGTGCCAGCAGCCCGGGACGTATTGAAAAACTGTTTTTT.

The CDR3 spells CASSFRDESYEQYF. In nucleotides, the CDR3 is TGTGCCAGCAGCTTCCGGGACGAGTCCTACGAGCAGTACTTC. The chain joins TRBV11-1 to TRBJ2-7; tentatively, D is TRBD1 or TRBD2 (5 bases each). Germline lookup yields CDR1 SGHAT and CDR2 FQDESV (reference sequence). V gave up 3 bases and J gave up 1 base, with 10 bases separating them. The CDR3 runs 14 residues.

The chain couples TRBV10-3 to TRBJ2-5, with D possibly TRBD2 on 5 matching bases. Germline CDR1 reads ENHRY; CDR2 reads SYGVKD. This CDR3 is 20 amino acids long. Trimming cost V 0 bases and J 2 bases, with 25 bases left between them. The chain's CDR3 is CAISESSPDLPSLAQETQYF. The CDR3 bases are TGTGCCATCAGTGAGTCGAGTCCGGACTTACCTTCTTTGGCTCAAGAGACCCAGTACTTC.

The rearrangement joins TRBV6-6 to TRBJ1-5, with unresolved D. The CDR3 contains 15 residues. V was shortened by 2 bases and J by 3 bases, with 11 bases between the two germline ends. CDR1 and CDR2 from the germline V gene are MNHNY and SVGAGI (reference sequence). CDR3 sequence reads: CASSYSSGVNQPQHF. CDR3 nucleotides: TGTGCCAGCAGTTACAGTTCGGGAGTCAATCAGCCCCAGCATTTT.

V usage is TRBV6-5 and J usage is TRBJ1-4; TRBD1 might be the D (5 bases). V lost 0 bases to trimming and J lost 12 bases, with 17 bases between them. In germline, CDR1 is MNHEY, CDR2 SVGAGI. The CDR3 loop spans 15 amino acids. CDR3 region: CASSYSLGGQGELFF. DNA for the CDR3: TGTGCCAGCAGTTACTCCCTTGGAGGGCAGGGAGAACTGTTTTTT.

The rearrangement links TRBV7-3 to TRBJ1-3; D unclear. Germline V gives CDR1 SGHTA, CDR2 FQGTGA. V was trimmed by 2 bases and J by 0 bases, leaving 8 bases between them. The CDR3 is 15 residues long. The CDR3 DNA reads TGTGCCAGCAGCTTAGTCGGGAACTCTGGAAACACCATATATTTT. Translated, it gives CASSLVGNSGNTIYF.

The genes are TRBV15 and TRBJ2-7, with D maybe TRBD2 (5 bases). Looked up from germline, CDR1 is LNHNV and CDR2 is YYDKDF (reference sequence). The CDR3 has 14 amino acids. Trimming removed 1 base at V and 5 bases at J, with 12 bases between. CDR3 in amino acids: CATSRAPGVDEQYF. DNA of the CDR3: TGTGCCACCAGCAGAGCCCCCGGGGTTGACGAGCAGTACTTC.

The chain joins TRBV7-3 to TRBJ2-7; TRBD1 matches 9 bases. V was clipped by 6 bases and J by 5 bases; unmatched bases: 8. Germline assignment: CDR1 SGHTA and CDR2 FQGTGA. This CDR3 has 14 amino acids. CDR3: CASSRTGGFDEQYF. The CDR3 region has the DNA TGTGCCAGCAGTAGAACAGGGGGCTTCGACGAGCAGTACTTC.

The V and J genes are TRBV2 and TRBJ2-7; D not resolved. Trimming removed 7 bases at V and 3 bases at J, with 4 bases between. CDR1 and CDR2 (germline): SNHLY, FYNNEI. The CDR3 is 10 residues long. The CDR3 is CASMLYEQYF. CDR3 nucleotides: TGTGCCAGCATGCTCTACGAGCAGTACTTC. The whole variable domain, remainder taken from reference TRBV2 and TRBJ2-7, is EPEVTQTPSHQVTQMGQEVILRCVPISNHLYFYWYRQILGQKVEFLVSFYNNEISEKSEIFDDQFSVERPDGSNFTLKIRSTKLEDSAMYFCASMLYEQYFGPGTRLTVT.

The chain has TRBV18 and TRBJ2-1, with D tentatively TRBD2 (7 bases). CDR3 length: 16 residues. Trimming took 3 bases from V and 4 from J, leaving 16 bases between them. From germline, CDR1 is KGHSH and CDR2 LQKENI. The CDR3 region is CASSPWGASGYNEQFF. Written as DNA, the CDR3 is TGTGCCAGCTCACCCTGGGGGGCTAGCGGATACAATGAGCAGTTCTTC.

The chain joins TRBV6-5 to TRBJ1-6; D remains unclear. Trimming shortened V by 6 bases and J by 10 bases, and 7 bases separated the two germline ends. CDR3 size: 11 residues. Germline CDR1 is MNHEY and CDR2 is SVGAGI. Here the CDR3 reads CASSLGSPLHF. In DNA, the CDR3 is TGTGCCAGCAGCCTAGGCTCACCCCTCCACTTT.

This CDR3 reads CATSDSGPSGTFYEQYF. The DNA for the CDR3 is TGTGCCACCAGTGATTCGGGGCCATCGGGGACCTTCTACGAGCAGTACTTC. V gene TRBV24-1 combines with J gene TRBJ2-7; either TRBD1 or TRBD2 may supply D (5 bases each). The germline V gene has CDR1 KGHDR and CDR2 SFDVKD. This CDR3 has 17 residues. Trimming removed 2 bases at V and 3 bases at J, with 19 bases between.

This chain uses TRBV21-1 with TRBJ1-2; the DNA was not compared with TRBD1, the D call given in the table. TRBV21-1 is a pseudogene segment. CDR3 length equals 13 residues. The CDR3: CASSKNRGPGYTF. The CDR3 coding sequence is TGTGCCAGCAGCAAAAACAGGGGGCCTGGCTACACCTTC.

The chain couples TRBV11-2 to TRBJ2-7, with 7 bases aligning to TRBD2. The germline V gene encodes CDR1 SGHAT and CDR2 FQNNGV. With 7 bases clipped from V and 2 bases from J, the junction kept 14 bases outside the gene matches. The CDR3 length is 16 residues. CDR3 amino acids: CASNPEGGRPAYEQYF. Written as DNA, the CDR3 is TGTGCCAGCAACCCCGAGGGAGGGAGGCCTGCCTACGAGCAGTACTTC.

The rearrangement uses TRBV4-2 and TRBJ1-1, with D tentatively TRBD1 (6 bases). Trimming shortened V by 0 bases and J by 0 bases, and 14 bases separated the two germline ends. The CDR3 is 17 amino acids. Germline loops: CDR1 LGHNA, CDR2 YNFKEQ. CDR3 coding DNA: TGTGCCAGCAGCCAAGATTTGAGACAGGCGATGAACACTGAAGCTTTCTTT. Encoded protein: CASSQDLRQAMNTEAFF.

The rearrangement links TRBV5-8 to TRBJ1-4, with 7 bases matching TRBD1. Germline CDR1 SGHTS, CDR2 YDEGEE. The CDR3 contains 17 residues. The V segment lost 7 bases and the J segment 0 bases; nucleotides outside the gene matches: 12. DNA for the CDR3: TGTGCCAGCGCCTCGGGACAGCACCTGACAACTAATGAAAAACTGTTTTTT. It codes for CASASGQHLTTNEKLFF.

In its sample, this clone was seen a few times. The chain uses TRBV18 and TRBJ1-6; weak D call: TRBD1 (6 bases). Germline V lookup: CDR1 KGHSH, CDR2 LQKENI. The CDR3 is 16 amino acids. Trimming removed 2 bases at V and 5 bases at J, with 13 bases between. Here the CDR3 DNA reads TGTGCCAGCTCACCAACAGGGATGGCGAATAATTCACCCCTCCACTTT. It yields the protein CASSPTGMANNSPLHF.

The chain is built from TRBV7-2 and TRBJ2-5; TRBD2 is a possible D gene (5 bases). With 5 bases removed from V and 5 bases from J, the gap between germline ends came to 18 bases. CDR3 size: 15 residues. The germline V gene encodes CDR1 SGHTA and CDR2 FQGNSA. The CDR3 nucleotides read TGTGCCAGCAGCGATACCGGGAACACACGGGAGACCCAGTACTTC. This encodes CASSDTGNTRETQYF.

V usage is TRBV6-2 or TRBV6-3 and J usage is TRBJ1-5, with 7 bases matching TRBD1. The germline V gene encodes CDR1 MNHEY and CDR2 SVGEGT. There are 16 residues in the CDR3. The J segment lost 4 bases and the V segment lost 5 bases, leaving 11 bases of the junction unmatched. CDR3: CASSTDRVRLNQPQHF. CDR3 DNA: TGTGCCAGCAGTACCGACAGGGTGAGGCTGAATCAGCCCCAGCATTTT.

The chain uses TRBV25-1 and TRBJ2-7, with D unclear. Trimming stripped 8 bases from V and 2 bases from J, with 7 bases between. Looked up from germline, CDR1 is MGHDK and CDR2 is SYGVNS. The CDR3 covers 11 residues. CDR3 nucleotide sequence: TGTGCCAGCCGGTCAACCTACGAGCAGTACTTC. Translated, it gives CASRSTYEQYF.

A few counts support this clone. CDR3 coding DNA: TGTGCCAGCTCACCAAATCTGGGACAGAACTATGGCTACACCTTC. Encoded protein: CASSPNLGQNYGYTF. V gene TRBV18 combines with J gene TRBJ1-2, with TRBD1 matching over 7 bases. J was trimmed by 2 bases and V by 2 bases; bases with no gene match: 5. CDR3 length: 15 amino acids. Germline CDR1 reads KGHSH; CDR2 reads LQKENI.

The chain combines TRBV30 with TRBJ1-2; D not certain. Looked up from germline, CDR1 is GTSNPN and CDR2 is SVGIG (reference sequence). The CDR3 covers 13 residues. V was clipped by 2 bases and J by 11 bases, with 18 bases between them. The CDR3 bases are TGTGCCTGGAGTAGGAGAGTTGGGGAAGGGTACACCTTC. Translation gives CAWSRRVGEGYTF. Based on the CDR3 plus reference TRBV30 and TRBJ1-2, the full variable domain is SQTIHQWPATLVQPVGSPLSLECTVEGTSNPNLYWYRQAAGRGLQLLFYSVGIGQISSEVPQNLSASRPQDRQFILSSKKLLLSDSGFYLCAWSRRVGEGYTFGSGTRLTVV.

This chain links TRBV7-9 with TRBJ2-3, with D perhaps matching TRBD2 (5 bases). Deletions cut 9 bases from V and 0 bases from J, with 13 bases between. The germline CDR1 and CDR2 sequences are SEHNR and FQNEAQ (reference sequence). This CDR3 spans 14 amino acids. The CDR3 reads CASRGGSSTDTQYF. The DNA of the CDR3 is TGTGCCAGTAGAGGCGGGTCTAGCACAGATACGCAGTATTTT.

The chain recombines TRBV6-1 with TRBJ1-5, with a possible D match to TRBD1 (5 bases). Germline values: CDR1 MNHNS, CDR2 SASEGT. The CDR3 is 14 amino acids. V dropped 3 bases and J dropped 5 bases, with 11 bases sitting between them. CDR3 nucleotide sequence: TGTGCCAGCAGTGAGGAGGGGACCTATCAGCCCCAGCATTTT. Protein product: CASSEEGTYQPQHF.

This rearrangement joins TRBV2 to TRBJ1-1; TRBD1 might be the D (5 bases). CDR1 is SNHLY, CDR2 FYNNEI, per germline. Trimming pared 6 bases from V and 8 bases from J, leaving 16 bases between. The CDR3 spans 13 residues. The chain's CDR3 is CASRVSGSGEAFF. Written as DNA, the CDR3 is TGTGCCAGCAGAGTTTCAGGGTCGGGAGAAGCTTTCTTT.

This chain uses TRBV4-1 with TRBJ1-2, with D uncertain. Germline CDR1 MGHRA, CDR2 YSYEKL. V was shortened by 4 bases and J by 6 bases, with 15 bases between the two germline ends. This CDR3 is 14 amino acids long. DNA for the CDR3: TGCGCCAGCAGCCCGACCAACTGGGCCGATGGCTACACCTTC. Amino acid sequence: CASSPTNWADGYTF.

V and J are TRBV6-5 and TRBJ1-1; TRBD1 is a possible D gene (5 bases). This CDR3 spans 12 amino acids. The germline CDR1 and CDR2 sequences are MNHEY and SVGAGI. V was pared by 5 bases and J by 4 bases, with 8 bases between. CDR3 DNA sequence: TGTGCCAGCAGTCTGCAGGGCACTGAAGCTTTCTTT. Translated, it gives CASSLQGTEAFF.

V is TRBV19 and J is TRBJ2-3; 9 positions match TRBD2. This CDR3 spans 15 amino acids. The J segment lost 6 bases and the V segment lost 4 bases, leaving 8 bases of the junction unmatched. Germline V gives CDR1 LNHDA, CDR2 SQIVND (reference sequence). CDR3 nucleotide sequence: TGTGCCAGTAGTACCAGCGGGGGGCTGGGGGATACGCAGTATTTT. Protein sequence: CASSTSGGLGDTQYF. The entire variable domain, with the rest obtained from reference TRBV19 and TRBJ2-3, is as follows: DGGITQSPKYLFRKEGQNVTLSCEQNLNHDAMYWYRQDPGQGLRLIYYSQIVNDFQKGDIAEGYSVSREKKESFPLTVTSAQKNPTAFYLCASSTSGGLGDTQYFGPGTRLTVL.

This chain joins TRBV10-3 and TRBJ1-1, with D tentatively TRBD1 (5 bases). From germline, CDR1 is ENHRY and CDR2 SYGVKD. V was shortened by 3 bases and J by 0 bases, with 11 bases between the two germline ends. The CDR3 covers 15 residues. CDR3 sequence (DNA): TGTGCCATCAGTGACGCGGGACGTATGAACACTGAAGCTTTCTTT. The encoded protein is CAISDAGRMNTEAFF.

In this sample, this clone turned up once. J is TRBJ2-2 and V is TRBV7-2; the match to TRBD1 covers 10 bases. This CDR3 contains 14 residues. After removal of 4 bases from V and 7 bases from J, the junction contained 3 bases not matched to a gene. Germline V gene lookup returns CDR1 SGHTA and CDR2 FQGNSA. Here the CDR3 reads CASSSGTGVGELFF. CDR3 DNA: TGTGCCAGCAGCTCAGGGACAGGGGTCGGGGAGCTGTTTTTT.

This rearrangement joins TRBV25-1 to TRBJ2-3, with unresolved D. The CDR3 sequence is 11 residues long. Germline CDR1 reads MGHDK; CDR2 reads SYGVNS. Trimming took 3 bases from V and 4 from J, leaving 2 bases between them. Here the CDR3 DNA reads TGTGCCAGCAGTGATGCAGATACGCAGTATTTT. It codes for CASSDADTQYF.